The 4 T cell receptor beta chains given below trace back to one sample, sequenced in a study of blood T cell repertoires in COVID-19. The table came from immunoSEQ multiplex PCR; TCRdb's copy has only in-frame clones and leaves some out. The sample includes about 230,000 clones, 75% to 85% seen only once; the top ten take around 1.5%. Sequencing was performed on peripheral blood. The receptors stem from a woman aged 40 to 50 who had recovered from COVID-19.

The table lists this clone with a few counts. The chain employs TRBV5-1 and TRBJ2-6; no clear D gene. The V gene's germline CDR1 is SGHRS and CDR2 YFSETQ. The CDR3 covers 15 residues. Trimming removed 0 bases at V and 2 bases at J, with 6 bases between. The DNA of the CDR3 is TGCGCCAGCAGCTTGGTACAGCCTGGGGCCAACGTCCTGACTTTC. Protein sequence: CASSLVQPGANVLTF.

The chain combines TRBV6-5 with TRBJ2-1; 8 bases line up with TRBD1. From germline, CDR1 is MNHEY and CDR2 SVGAGI. The V and J ends lost 8 bases and 5 bases, in that order; junction bases with no gene match: 8. The CDR3 sequence is 14 residues long. This CDR3 is CASSQDRENNEQFF. CDR3 coding DNA: TGTGCCAGCTCTCAGGACAGGGAGAACAATGAGCAGTTCTTC.

The J gene is TRBJ2-1, the V gene TRBV29-1; D is possibly TRBD2 (7 bases). From germline, CDR1 is SQVTM and CDR2 ANQGSEA. CDR3 length equals 15 residues. Deletions cut 4 bases from V and 5 bases from J, with 18 bases between. CDR3 loop: CSVVSLGGPNNEQFF. The DNA of the CDR3 is TGCAGCGTTGTTTCTTTGGGGGGGCCTAACAATGAGCAGTTCTTC.

The gene calls are TRBV28 and TRBJ2-7, with 7 bases lining up with TRBD1. Germline V gives CDR1 MDHEN, CDR2 SYDVKM. Unmatched junction bases numbered 0, after V lost 1 base and J lost 0 bases. The CDR3 is 14 amino acids. CDR3 in amino acids: CASSLSGGSYEQYF. The CDR3 coding sequence is TGTGCCAGCAGTTTATCAGGGGGCTCCTACGAGCAGTACTTC. Drawing the rest from reference TRBV28 and TRBJ2-7, the complete variable domain is DVKVTQSSRYLVKRTGEKVFLECVQDMDHENMFWYRQDPGLGLRLIYFSYDVKMKEKGDIPEGYSVSREKKERFSLILESASTNQTSMYLCASSLSGGSYEQYFGPGTRLTVT.